This TCR beta chain comes out of a study of T cell responses to AZD1222 COVID-19 vaccine (dated by TCRdb to the early 2020s). Describing the broader study: AZD1222 recipients given second doses at about 4 weeks or at about 12 weeks were pooled, since spike-specific TCR depth and breadth were not found to differ between the two schedules. A total of approximately 250 trial participants underwent TCR sequencing, of whom 200 to 220 had received two doses of AZD1222 and 26 had received two doses of the MenACWY control vaccine. Trial participants were enrolled by age into 18-55, 56-69 and 70-plus year subgroups, with approximately 150, 28 and 58 TCR-sequenced participants respectively.

The sample's time point, from its label and the paper: baseline before first vaccination. The vaccinee samples were drawn from two UK trials, COV001 and COV002, one of which was a single-blind randomized controlled phase 2/3 trial testing AZD1222 (ChAdOx1 nCoV-19) in healthy adults. For TCRbeta chain sequencing, PBMC samples were collected from trial participants at day 0 and at day 28 after the second dose. The CDR3 regions of human TCRbeta chains were analyzed by immunosequencing. Concerning the study's data processing: Repertoire TCRs were checked for matches against a reference library of SARS-CoV-2-specific TCRs that had been generated using the MIRA antigen-specificity platform. Breadth was defined as the fraction of unique TCRs that were SARS-CoV-2-associated. Depth was defined as the fraction of total T cells that were SARS-CoV-2-associated. Using the MIRA data, each spike-specific TCR was mapped to the spike region that the TCR reacts to and placed in a CD4 or CD8 class. Log10-transformed breadth and depth values were compared by one-way ANOVA with Sidak's multiple comparisons tests. The table was pulled from immuneACCESS by TCRdb, which kept in-frame rearrangements only. Such tables lose some clones; where checked, under half of the loss comes from unresolved V genes, and the rest has no known cause. That table supplies the V and J calls and clone size; D and trimming were determined from the DNA. The sample table records around 100,000 clones; 89% of these occur just once. The ten biggest clones cover around a sixth of the sample.

Regarding this clone: No cognate antigen has been identified for it. No base-level quality is on record; no much larger clone is a single base apart.

CDR1 and CDR2, looked up from the germline V gene, are SGHVS and FQNEAQ. At the junction V is shortened by 1 base and J by 6 bases; bases outside the gene matches: 7. The CDR3 spans 16 residues, from the cysteine through the phenylalanine. Left in the record is the CDR3 DNA by itself, 48 bases read in frame from the first base. General findings and caveats noted by the study authors: Reportedly, close to half of the unique spike-specific TCRs recognized epitopes lying outside the regions that are mutated in the B.1.351 and B.1.1.7 variants. The vaccine-associated CD4 TCRs covered the entire spike protein, and the dominant responses fell in regions 160-218 and 743-854. Most participants were white British and females outnumbered males, and the authors suggested that clonal diversity may have been underestimated. In the small 56-69-year group, the increase in depth fell short of significance, most likely because of low power. After two AZD1222 doses, both the breadth and the depth of spike-specific TCRs were significantly higher than at day 0 and than in MenACWY recipients. Conclusions about previously exposed vaccinees were limited because only six AZD1222 recipients were SARS-CoV-2 seropositive at baseline. Because no day 14 peak-response samples were available, repertoires were characterized only after the peak T cell response.

The TCR comes from an adult in good health. The rearrangement combines TRBV7-8 with TRBJ1-5; TRBD1 fits 9 bases in the junction. This material consisted of peripheral blood, taken on day 0 of AZD1222 vaccination. This receptor has the CDR3 CASSLVGQGPIQPQHF. Here is the DNA: TGTGCCAGCAGCTTAGTGGGACAGGGCCCAATTCAGCCCCAGCATTTT.